One sample yielded the 5 T cell receptor beta chains listed below, sequenced in a study of preoperative IRX-2 immunotherapy in early breast cancer. Treatment of the sample: preoperative locoregional IRX-2 cytokine immunotherapy. This table comes from immunoSEQ multiplex PCR, and its TCRdb copy is limited to in-frame clones, with some not included. The data contain 55,000 to 70,000 clones, around 94% of them singletons. Collection of the sample occurred from a patient treated with IRX-2 immunotherapy. The receptors shown here come from a human donor with breast cancer.

This sequence joins TRBV18 and TRBJ2-5; 7 nucleotides align to TRBD1. Germline lookup yields CDR1 KGHSH and CDR2 LQKENI. J lost 5 bases, V lost 5 bases, and 11 bases had no gene match. The CDR3 extends over 15 amino acids. For the CDR3, the DNA is TGTGCCAGCTCATCAGATACAGGGGTTCGTGAGACCCAGTACTTC. Translation: CASSSDTGVRETQYF.

This sequence joins TRBV5-6 and TRBJ1-6, with D unresolved. V gave up 0 bases and J gave up 8 bases, with 9 bases separating them. Germline V gene lookup returns CDR1 SGHDT and CDR2 YYEEEE. The CDR3 extends over 14 amino acids. CDR3: CASSLEGTDSPLHF. DNA of the CDR3: TGTGCCAGCAGCTTGGAGGGTACGGATTCACCCCTCCACTTT.

V and J are TRBV11-3 and TRBJ1-1; D remains unclear. The CDR3 consists of 10 residues. V was pared by 2 bases and J by 5 bases, with 0 bases between. Looked up from germline, CDR1 is SGHNT and CDR2 is YENEEA. Here the CDR3 DNA reads TGTGCCAGCAGCTTAACTGAAGCTTTCTTT. Translation: CASSLTEAFF.

CDR3 sequence (DNA): TGTGCCAGCAGATCGACTAGCGGGAGAGGCACCGGGGAGCTGTTTTTT. Translating it yields CASRSTSGRGTGELFF. The chain has TRBV7-8 and TRBJ2-2, with 12 nucleotides matching TRBD2. The CDR3 consists of 16 residues. Trimming took 6 bases from V and 4 from J; bases not matched to a gene: 6. Germline V gene data show CDR1 as SGHVS and CDR2 as FQNEAQ.

This clone was observed a single time. The chain links TRBV30 to TRBJ2-1; 9 bases are shared with TRBD1. Losses at the gene ends were 0 bases for V and 2 bases for J; bases not matched to a gene: 2. Germline CDR1 and CDR2: GTSNPN and SVGIG (reference sequence). This CDR3 is 15 amino acids long. The CDR3 protein is CAWSVDRGPYNEQFF. CDR3 DNA: TGTGCCTGGAGTGTGGACAGGGGCCCCTACAATGAGCAGTTCTTC.